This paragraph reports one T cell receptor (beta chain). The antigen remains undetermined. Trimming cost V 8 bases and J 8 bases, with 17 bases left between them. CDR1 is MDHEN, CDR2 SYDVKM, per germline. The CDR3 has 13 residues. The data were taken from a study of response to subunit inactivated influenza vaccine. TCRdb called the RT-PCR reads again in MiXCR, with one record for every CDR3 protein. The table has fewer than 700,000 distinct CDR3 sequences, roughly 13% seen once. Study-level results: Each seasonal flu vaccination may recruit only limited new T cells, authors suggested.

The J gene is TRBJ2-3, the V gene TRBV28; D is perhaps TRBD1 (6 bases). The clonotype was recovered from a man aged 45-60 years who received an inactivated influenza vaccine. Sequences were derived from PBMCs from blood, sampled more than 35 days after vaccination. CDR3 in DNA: TGTGCCAGCTCTCAGGGGCCTCCGGGTACGCAGTATTTT. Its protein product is CASSQGPPGTQYF.